These T cell receptor beta chains were read from a single sample in a study of shared clonotypes between healthy human individuals. Sequencing was performed with immunoSEQ multiplex PCR; in TCRdb, only in-frame clones are kept and a portion is missing. The table includes hundreds of thousands of clones, 90% to 95% detected once. Sample: naive CD8+ T cells sorted from blood. These receptors all come from a man in his thirties or forties in good health. Both conserved end residues are part of each CDR3. D genes are given only for firm matches. Expanded clones are given a class, and other clones once, few, many or no size at all.

CDR3aa: CASSSSLARVDEQYF
CDR3nt: TGTGCCAGCAGTTCGTCCTTAGCGAGGGTGGACGAGCAGTACTTC
d_gene: .
v_gene: TRBV27
j_gene: TRBJ2-7
abundance: .

CDR3aa: CASSMTGNTGELFF
CDR3nt: TGTGCCAGTAGTATGACAGGGAACACCGGGGAGCTGTTTTTT
d_gene: .
v_gene: TRBV19
j_gene: TRBJ2-2
abundance: .

CDR3aa: CASSYSENYEQYF
CDR3nt: TGTGCCAGCAGTTACTCGGAGAACTACGAGCAGTACTTC
d_gene: .
v_gene: TRBV6-5
j_gene: TRBJ2-7
abundance: .

CDR3aa: CASSLSRGHEQYF
CDR3nt: TGTGCCAGCAGCTTATCCCGAGGTCACGAGCAGTACTTC
d_gene: .
v_gene: TRBV7-6
j_gene: TRBJ2-7
abundance: .

CDR3aa: CASSSSTDPRQYF
CDR3nt: TGTGCCAGCAGCTCCTCGACAGACCCGAGGCAGTACTTC
d_gene: .
v_gene: TRBV7-6
j_gene: TRBJ2-7
abundance: once

CDR3aa: CASMRDSYEQYF
CDR3nt: TGTGCCAGCATGCGGGATTCCTACGAGCAGTACTTC
d_gene: .
v_gene: TRBV6-1
j_gene: TRBJ2-7
abundance: .

CDR3aa: CASSPGTSAYNEQFF
CDR3nt: TGTGCCAGCTCACCCGGGACTAGCGCGTACAATGAGCAGTTCTTC
d_gene: TRBD2
v_gene: TRBV18
j_gene: TRBJ2-1
abundance: .

CDR3aa: CASSIRGQTTDTQYF
CDR3nt: TGCGCCAGCAGCATTCGGGGACAAACCACAGATACGCAGTATTTT
d_gene: .
v_gene: TRBV5-1
j_gene: TRBJ2-3
abundance: .

CDR3aa: CASSPGSNYNEQFF
CDR3nt: TGTGCCAGCAGCCCGGGATCCAATTACAATGAGCAGTTCTTC
d_gene: .
v_gene: TRBV7-9
j_gene: TRBJ2-1
abundance: .

CDR3aa: CASSETGGYGYTF
CDR3nt: TGTGCCAGCAGTGAAACAGGGGGCTATGGCTACACCTTC
d_gene: TRBD1
v_gene: TRBV6-1
j_gene: TRBJ1-2
abundance: .

CDR3aa: CASSFTAGESSYEQYF
CDR3nt: TGTGCCAGCAGTTTCACGGCAGGCGAAAGCTCCTACGAGCAGTACTTC
d_gene: .
v_gene: TRBV28
j_gene: TRBJ2-7
abundance: .

CDR3aa: CASSPGVQETQYF
CDR3nt: TGTGCCAGCAGCCCCGGGGTCCAAGAGACCCAGTACTTC
d_gene: .
v_gene: TRBV7-6
j_gene: TRBJ2-5
abundance: .

CDR3aa: CASSGEGGLINQPQHF
CDR3nt: TGTGCCAGCAGCGGGGAGGGGGGACTGATTAATCAGCCCCAGCATTTT
d_gene: .
v_gene: TRBV9
j_gene: TRBJ1-5
abundance: .

CDR3aa: CASSDQGPMNTEAFF
CDR3nt: TGTGCCAGCAGTGATCAGGGGCCGATGAACACTGAAGCTTTCTTT
d_gene: .
v_gene: TRBV2
j_gene: TRBJ1-1
abundance: .

CDR3aa: CASSVSLVGKGELFF
CDR3nt: TGTGCCAGCAGCGTATCGCTAGTCGGGAAGGGGGAGCTGTTTTTT
d_gene: .
v_gene: TRBV9
j_gene: TRBJ2-2
abundance: once

CDR3aa: CASSLDPNTGELFF
CDR3nt: TGTGCCAGCAGTTTGGACCCGAACACCGGGGAGCTGTTTTTT
d_gene: .
v_gene: TRBV6-6
j_gene: TRBJ2-2
abundance: .

CDR3aa: CATSSWAASSNQPQHF
CDR3nt: TGTGCCACCAGCAGCTGGGCAGCTTCTAGCAATCAGCCCCAGCATTTT
d_gene: .
v_gene: TRBV15
j_gene: TRBJ1-5
abundance: .

CDR3aa: CASSLSHRGRSYEQYF
CDR3nt: TGTGCCAGCAGCTTGAGTCACAGGGGGCGCAGCTACGAGCAGTACTTC
d_gene: TRBD1
v_gene: TRBV7-2
j_gene: TRBJ2-7
abundance: .

CDR3aa: CSVAGAGAQETQYF
CDR3nt: TGCAGCGTTGCTGGGGCAGGGGCACAAGAGACCCAGTACTTC
d_gene: .
v_gene: TRBV29-1
j_gene: TRBJ2-5
abundance: .

CDR3aa: CASSFLGLNTEAFF
CDR3nt: TGTGCCAGCAGTTTTCTGGGCCTGAACACTGAAGCTTTCTTT
d_gene: .
v_gene: TRBV27
j_gene: TRBJ1-1
abundance: .

CDR3aa: CASSQDLREQYF
CDR3nt: TGCGCCAGCAGCCAAGATCTTCGAGAGCAGTACTTC
d_gene: .
v_gene: TRBV4-1
j_gene: TRBJ2-7
abundance: once

CDR3aa: CASRDRDQETQYF
CDR3nt: TGTGCCAGCAGGGACAGGGATCAAGAGACCCAGTACTTC
d_gene: TRBD1
v_gene: TRBV11-3
j_gene: TRBJ2-5
abundance: .

CDR3aa: CASSQDRSEQFF
CDR3nt: TGCGCCAGCAGCCAAGACCGGAGTGAGCAGTTCTTC
d_gene: .
v_gene: TRBV4-3
j_gene: TRBJ2-1
abundance: .

CDR3aa: CASSLMAGEQFF
CDR3nt: TGTGCCAGCAGCTTAATGGCGGGTGAGCAGTTCTTC
d_gene: .
v_gene: TRBV7-9
j_gene: TRBJ2-1
abundance: .

CDR3aa: CASSYRGVGELFF
CDR3nt: TGTGCCAGTAGTTACAGGGGGGTAGGGGAGCTGTTTTTT
d_gene: TRBD1
v_gene: TRBV19
j_gene: TRBJ2-2
abundance: .

CDR3aa: CASSPRQAGQPQHF
CDR3nt: TGTGCCAGCAGTCCCCGACAGGCGGGTCAGCCCCAGCATTTT
d_gene: .
v_gene: TRBV27
j_gene: TRBJ1-5
abundance: once

CDR3aa: CASSPPAGGETQYF
CDR3nt: TGTGCCAGCAGCCCTCCGGCGGGCGGGGAGACCCAGTACTTC
d_gene: .
v_gene: TRBV7-9
j_gene: TRBJ2-5
abundance: .

CDR3aa: CAISETGGGTEAFF
CDR3nt: TGTGCCATCAGTGAGACAGGAGGAGGTACTGAAGCTTTCTTT
d_gene: .
v_gene: TRBV10-3
j_gene: TRBJ1-1
abundance: .

CDR3aa: CASSSYYEQYF
CDR3nt: TGTGCCAGCAGCTCTTACTACGAGCAGTACTTC
d_gene: .
v_gene: TRBV7-8
j_gene: TRBJ2-7
abundance: .

CDR3aa: CASSFSQGPDTQYF
CDR3nt: TGTGCCAGCAGCTTTTCACAGGGCCCAGATACGCAGTATTTT
d_gene: .
v_gene: TRBV5-6
j_gene: TRBJ2-3
abundance: .

CDR3aa: CASSSDTGAGNTIYF
CDR3nt: TGTGCCAGCAGTTCTGACACAGGTGCTGGAAACACCATATATTTT
d_gene: .
v_gene: TRBV6-6
j_gene: TRBJ1-3
abundance: .

CDR3aa: CASSPRFPRREKWDTGELFF
CDR3nt: TGTGCCAGCTCACCACGATTCCCCAGGCGGGAGAAGTGGGACACCGGGGAGCTGTTTTTT
d_gene: TRBD2
v_gene: TRBV18
j_gene: TRBJ2-2
abundance: .